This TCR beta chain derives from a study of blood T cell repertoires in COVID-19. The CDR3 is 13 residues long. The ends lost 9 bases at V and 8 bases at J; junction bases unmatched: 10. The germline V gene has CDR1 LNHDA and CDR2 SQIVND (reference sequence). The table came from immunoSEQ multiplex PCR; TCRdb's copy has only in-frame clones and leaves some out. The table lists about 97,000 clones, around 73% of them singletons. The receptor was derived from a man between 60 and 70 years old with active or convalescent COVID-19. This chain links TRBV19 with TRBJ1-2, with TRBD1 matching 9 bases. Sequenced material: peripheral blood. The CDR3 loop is CASKIQGASGYTF. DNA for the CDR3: TGTGCCAGCAAAATACAGGGGGCGAGCGGCTACACCTTC.